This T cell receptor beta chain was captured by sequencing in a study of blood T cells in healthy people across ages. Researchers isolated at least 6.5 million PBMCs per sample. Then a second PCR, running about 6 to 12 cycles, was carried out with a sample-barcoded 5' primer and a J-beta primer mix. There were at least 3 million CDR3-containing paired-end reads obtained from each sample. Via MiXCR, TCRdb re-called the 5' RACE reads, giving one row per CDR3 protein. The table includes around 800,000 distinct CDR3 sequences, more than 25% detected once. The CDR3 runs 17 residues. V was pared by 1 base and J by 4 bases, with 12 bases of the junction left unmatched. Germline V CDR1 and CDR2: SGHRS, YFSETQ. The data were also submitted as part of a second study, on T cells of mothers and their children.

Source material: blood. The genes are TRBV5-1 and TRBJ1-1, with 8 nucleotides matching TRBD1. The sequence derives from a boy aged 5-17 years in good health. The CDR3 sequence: CASSLSTRRGPGTEAFF. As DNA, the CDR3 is TGCGCCAGCAGCTTGTCGACGCGCAGGGGGCCCGGCACTGAAGCTTTCTTT.